The sequence of this T cell receptor beta chain was determined in a study of cytomegalovirus exposure and HLA in healthy donors. CDR3 length equals 13 residues. V dropped 5 bases and J dropped 4 bases, with 12 bases sitting between them. CDR1 is SEHNR, CDR2 FQNEAQ, per germline (reference sequence). Both 60 Vbeta primers and 13 Jbeta primers went into the PCR. Only in-frame clones appear in the TCRdb table, and some are missing; sequencing was by immunoSEQ multiplex PCR. Of 95,000 to 110,000 clones in the sample, roughly 80% were seen once. The material sequenced was PBMCs. The chain couples TRBV7-9 to TRBJ2-7; D might be TRBD2 (6 bases). This clonotype originated in a man aged 30-40 years in good health and CMV-seronegative. This chain's CDR3 is CASSGGAYYEQYF. Here the CDR3 DNA reads TGTGCCAGCAGCGGAGGGGCTTATTACGAGCAGTACTTC.